This is a list of T cell receptor beta chains from one sample in a study of T cell responses to AZD1222 COVID-19 vaccine. Measured with immunoSEQ multiplex PCR; TCRdb has only the in-frame clones, and not every one. This table has some 150,000 clones, under 95% appearing once. The sample in question was peripheral blood, obtained 28 days after the second AZD1222 dose. These receptor sequences come from an adult who received the AZD1222 COVID-19 vaccine. The CDR3 runs from the conserved cysteine through the conserved F or W. The D gene is left open where the match is weak. Size is omitted from some rows. Given values are once, few, many or a class for expanded clones.

J gene: TRBJ1-1; clone size: NA; CDR3 length: 15; V gene: TRBV7-8; D gene: NA; CDR3 DNA: TGTGCCAGCAGCGTACTACAGGACTACAACACTGAAGCTTTCTTT; CDR3 protein: CASSVLQDYNTEAFF
J gene: TRBJ1-2; clone size: NA; CDR3 length: 15; V gene: TRBV3-1/TRBV3-2; D gene: TRBD1; CDR3 DNA: TGTGCCAGCAGCGTACAGGGGGCCCCTATCTATGGCTACACCTTC; CDR3 protein: CASSVQGAPIYGYTF
J gene: TRBJ1-4; clone size: NA; CDR3 length: 16; V gene: TRBV19; D gene: NA; CDR3 DNA: TGTGCCAGTAGTAACCCCCGGGGGGCAACTAATGAAAAACTGTTTTTT; CDR3 protein: CASSNPRGATNEKLFF
J gene: TRBJ2-7; clone size: NA; CDR3 length: 12; V gene: TRBV2; D gene: NA; CDR3 DNA: TGTGCCAGCAGCTTGGACAGATACGAGCAGTACTTC; CDR3 protein: CASSLDRYEQYF
J gene: TRBJ1-1; clone size: NA; CDR3 length: 13; V gene: TRBV4-1; D gene: TRBD1; CDR3 DNA: TGCGCCAGCGAGGACAGGATTGGCACTGAAGCTTTCTTT; CDR3 protein: CASEDRIGTEAFF
J gene: TRBJ2-5; clone size: NA; CDR3 length: 15; V gene: TRBV6-6; D gene: TRBD2; CDR3 DNA: TGTGCCAGCAGTTCCCTAGCGGGTGCCGGGGAGACCCAGTACTTC; CDR3 protein: CASSSLAGAGETQYF
J gene: TRBJ2-3; clone size: once; CDR3 length: 14; V gene: TRBV4-2; D gene: NA; CDR3 DNA: TGTGCCAGCAGCCAAGACGTGCGGACAGATACGCAGTATTTT; CDR3 protein: CASSQDVRTDTQYF
J gene: TRBJ1-1; clone size: NA; CDR3 length: 15; V gene: TRBV29-1; D gene: NA; CDR3 DNA: TGCAGCGTCCTGGGGAGGGTCGCAAGCAGGACTGAAGCTTTCTTT; CDR3 protein: CSVLGRVASRTEAFF
J gene: TRBJ2-1; clone size: NA; CDR3 length: 16; V gene: TRBV4-1; D gene: NA; CDR3 DNA: TGCGCCAGCAGCCAAAGAGGCGGCCCCCCGGCGGATGAGCAGTTCTTC; CDR3 protein: CASSQRGGPPADEQFF
J gene: TRBJ1-2; clone size: NA; CDR3 length: 13; V gene: TRBV28; D gene: NA; CDR3 DNA: TGTGCCAGCAGTTACCTGCCCCGGGAAGGCTACACCTTC; CDR3 protein: CASSYLPREGYTF
J gene: TRBJ2-3; clone size: NA; CDR3 length: 15; V gene: TRBV13; D gene: TRBD1; CDR3 DNA: TGTGCCAGCAGCTTGGGGACAGGGCTCACAGATACGCAGTATTTT; CDR3 protein: CASSLGTGLTDTQYF
J gene: TRBJ1-1; clone size: NA; CDR3 length: 14; V gene: TRBV7-9; D gene: TRBD1; CDR3 DNA: TGTGCCAGCAGCACCCAGGGGGAGAACACTGAAGCTTTCTTT; CDR3 protein: CASSTQGENTEAFF
J gene: TRBJ2-3; clone size: NA; CDR3 length: 15; V gene: TRBV24-1; D gene: TRBD1; CDR3 DNA: TGTGCCACCGCCCCGGGACAGGGGGTTGCAGATACGCAGTATTTT; CDR3 protein: CATAPGQGVADTQYF
J gene: TRBJ1-3; clone size: NA; CDR3 length: 17; V gene: TRBV27; D gene: TRBD1; CDR3 DNA: TGTGCCAGCAGGGGGACAGGGGGCTGGAGCTCTGGAAACACCATATATTTT; CDR3 protein: CASRGTGGWSSGNTIYF
J gene: TRBJ1-2; clone size: NA; CDR3 length: 16; V gene: TRBV6-1; D gene: TRBD1; CDR3 DNA: TGTGCCAGCAGTGAAAAGGGACAGGGGGTGGGCTATGGCTACACCTTC; CDR3 protein: CASSEKGQGVGYGYTF
J gene: TRBJ2-3; clone size: NA; CDR3 length: 15; V gene: TRBV27; D gene: TRBD2; CDR3 DNA: TGTGCCAGCAATTCTCTCGGACTAGCGTTAAATACGCAGTATTTT; CDR3 protein: CASNSLGLALNTQYF
J gene: TRBJ1-2; clone size: NA; CDR3 length: 15; V gene: TRBV19; D gene: NA; CDR3 DNA: TGTGCCAGTAGCCCACCGGGACCCCGGATCCATGGCTACACCTTC; CDR3 protein: CASSPPGPRIHGYTF
J gene: TRBJ2-2; clone size: NA; CDR3 length: 15; V gene: TRBV10-2; D gene: NA; CDR3 DNA: TGCGCCAGCAGAGTGACAGGAGCCAACACCGGGGAGCTGTTTTTT; CDR3 protein: CASRVTGANTGELFF
J gene: TRBJ2-1; clone size: NA; CDR3 length: 16; V gene: TRBV4-3; D gene: TRBD1; CDR3 DNA: TGCGCCAGCAGCCCAAGGTTCGGACAGGGGGCTTATGAGCAGTTCTTC; CDR3 protein: CASSPRFGQGAYEQFF
J gene: TRBJ1-1; clone size: NA; CDR3 length: 12; V gene: TRBV29-1; D gene: NA; CDR3 DNA: TGCAGCGTTGATGGCCCTAGCACTGAAGCTTTCTTT; CDR3 protein: CSVDGPSTEAFF
J gene: TRBJ2-1; clone size: NA; CDR3 length: 14; V gene: TRBV10-3; D gene: TRBD2; CDR3 DNA: TGTGCCATCAGATCGAGTAGCGGGGGGGGTGAGCAGTTCTTC; CDR3 protein: CAIRSSSGGGEQFF
J gene: TRBJ2-1; clone size: NA; CDR3 length: 17; V gene: TRBV10-1; D gene: TRBD2; CDR3 DNA: TGCGCCAGCAGTGACTTCAGCGGGAGGGCCCCCTACAATGAGCAGTTCTTC; CDR3 protein: CASSDFSGRAPYNEQFF
J gene: TRBJ2-1; clone size: NA; CDR3 length: 16; V gene: TRBV19; D gene: NA; CDR3 DNA: TGTGCCAGTAGTATAGATCAGGGGGGCTCCTACAATGAGCAGTTCTTC; CDR3 protein: CASSIDQGGSYNEQFF
J gene: TRBJ1-4; clone size: NA; CDR3 length: 14; V gene: TRBV5-4; D gene: NA; CDR3 DNA: TGTGCCAGCAGCTTGGGGGGGGCAAGAGAAAAACTGTTTTTT; CDR3 protein: CASSLGGAREKLFF
J gene: TRBJ1-3; clone size: once; CDR3 length: 14; V gene: TRBV7-9; D gene: NA; CDR3 DNA: TGTGCCAGCAGCCCCCCGCACTCTGGAAACACCATATATTTT; CDR3 protein: CASSPPHSGNTIYF
J gene: TRBJ2-7; clone size: NA; CDR3 length: 15; V gene: TRBV5-4; D gene: NA; CDR3 DNA: TGTGCCAGCAGCTTGGTCCTGACAGCCGGGAACGAGCAGTACTTC; CDR3 protein: CASSLVLTAGNEQYF
J gene: TRBJ2-1; clone size: NA; CDR3 length: 15; V gene: TRBV27; D gene: NA; CDR3 DNA: TGTGCCAGCAGTTTATCCCCGGACTCCTACAATGAGCAGTTCTTC; CDR3 protein: CASSLSPDSYNEQFF
J gene: TRBJ2-4; clone size: NA; CDR3 length: 19; V gene: TRBV28; D gene: NA; CDR3 DNA: TGTGCCAGCAGTTACCTGACAGGAGACGAGTTTCTAGCCAAAAACATTCAGTACTTC; CDR3 protein: CASSYLTGDEFLAKNIQYF
J gene: TRBJ2-3; clone size: NA; CDR3 length: 17; V gene: TRBV19; D gene: TRBD2; CDR3 DNA: TGTGCCAGTAGTATAGGCACCGGGACTAGCTTCCCAGATACGCAGTATTTT; CDR3 protein: CASSIGTGTSFPDTQYF
J gene: TRBJ1-2; clone size: once; CDR3 length: 13; V gene: TRBV6-5; D gene: NA; CDR3 DNA: TGTGCCAGCACCCCACGGTCAGGTATTGGCTACACCTTC; CDR3 protein: CASTPRSGIGYTF
J gene: TRBJ2-5; clone size: NA; CDR3 length: 15; V gene: TRBV11-2; D gene: TRBD2; CDR3 DNA: TGTGCCAGCAGCTTAGGGCTAGCGGGAGTGAAGACCCAGTACTTC; CDR3 protein: CASSLGLAGVKTQYF
J gene: TRBJ1-5; clone size: NA; CDR3 length: 16; V gene: TRBV18; D gene: NA; CDR3 DNA: TGTGCCAGCTCACCCGAGACACCCCTAGCGCATCAGCCCCAGCATTTT; CDR3 protein: CASSPETPLAHQPQHF
J gene: TRBJ2-5; clone size: NA; CDR3 length: 14; V gene: TRBV5-4; D gene: NA; CDR3 DNA: TGTGCCAGCAGCAAGGAACGGGGCCAAGAGACCCAGTACTTC; CDR3 protein: CASSKERGQETQYF
J gene: TRBJ2-7; clone size: NA; CDR3 length: 14; V gene: TRBV7-2; D gene: NA; CDR3 DNA: TGTGCCAGCAGCTTAAACTCTGGGTACTACGAGCAGTACTTC; CDR3 protein: CASSLNSGYYEQYF
J gene: TRBJ2-1; clone size: NA; CDR3 length: 15; V gene: TRBV7-9; D gene: TRBD2; CDR3 DNA: TGTGCCAGCAGCTCCGATATTGCGGGAGTTGGTGAGCAGTTCTTC; CDR3 protein: CASSSDIAGVGEQFF
J gene: TRBJ2-3; clone size: once; CDR3 length: 16; V gene: TRBV7-2; D gene: TRBD2; CDR3 DNA: TGTGCCAGCAGCATTACTAGCGGGAGGAGAACAGATACGCAGTATTTT; CDR3 protein: CASSITSGRRTDTQYF
J gene: TRBJ2-7; clone size: NA; CDR3 length: 16; V gene: TRBV11-2; D gene: NA; CDR3 DNA: TGTGCCAGCAGCTTAGATCGGGGGCAGGGGTCCCACGAGCAGTACTTC; CDR3 protein: CASSLDRGQGSHEQYF
J gene: TRBJ2-1; clone size: NA; CDR3 length: 16; V gene: TRBV24-1; D gene: TRBD2; CDR3 DNA: TGTGCCACCAGTGAAGCCGGGACTAGGGGGGACAATGAGCAGTTCTTC; CDR3 protein: CATSEAGTRGDNEQFF
J gene: TRBJ2-2; clone size: NA; CDR3 length: 15; V gene: TRBV7-9; D gene: TRBD2; CDR3 DNA: TGTGCCAGCAGAGGGACTAGCGGAAACACCGGGGAGCTGTTTTTT; CDR3 protein: CASRGTSGNTGELFF
J gene: TRBJ2-7; clone size: NA; CDR3 length: 12; V gene: TRBV12-3/TRBV12-4; D gene: NA; CDR3 DNA: TGTGCCAGCAGTATTATTGGGACTCCCCCCTACTTC; CDR3 protein: CASSIIGTPPYF
J gene: TRBJ1-2; clone size: NA; CDR3 length: 14; V gene: TRBV3-1/TRBV3-2; D gene: TRBD1; CDR3 DNA: TGTGCCAGCAGCCACCGTGGACAGGTCTATGGCTACACCTTC; CDR3 protein: CASSHRGQVYGYTF
J gene: TRBJ2-3; clone size: NA; CDR3 length: 17; V gene: TRBV19; D gene: TRBD2; CDR3 DNA: TGTGCCAGTAGTATTAACCCGACTAGCAGAAACACAGATACGCAGTATTTT; CDR3 protein: CASSINPTSRNTDTQYF
J gene: TRBJ2-7; clone size: once; CDR3 length: 13; V gene: TRBV30; D gene: NA; CDR3 DNA: TGTGCCTGGAGTGTAAGGATCCCCTACGAGCAGTACTTC; CDR3 protein: CAWSVRIPYEQYF
J gene: TRBJ1-5; clone size: NA; CDR3 length: 16; V gene: TRBV19; D gene: TRBD1; CDR3 DNA: TGTGCCAGTAGTATTTGGACAGGGGGCGTGGATCAGCCCCAGCATTTT; CDR3 protein: CASSIWTGGVDQPQHF
J gene: TRBJ2-5; clone size: NA; CDR3 length: 14; V gene: TRBV5-1; D gene: NA; CDR3 DNA: TGCGCCAGCAGCTTGGGTGGCACACAAGAGACCCAGTACTTC; CDR3 protein: CASSLGGTQETQYF
J gene: TRBJ2-1; clone size: NA; CDR3 length: 15; V gene: TRBV7-3; D gene: NA; CDR3 DNA: TGTGCCAGCAGCTCCGACCAGACGGAGTACAATGAGCAGTTCTTC; CDR3 protein: CASSSDQTEYNEQFF
J gene: TRBJ2-7; clone size: NA; CDR3 length: 15; V gene: TRBV10-1; D gene: NA; CDR3 DNA: TGCGCCAGCAGTGAGTCCTGGCAGGGAAAAGAAGAGCAGTACTTC; CDR3 protein: CASSESWQGKEEQYF
J gene: TRBJ1-3; clone size: NA; CDR3 length: 15; V gene: TRBV18; D gene: NA; CDR3 DNA: TGTGCCAGCTCACCACCGGCGAGCTCTGGAAACACCATATATTTT; CDR3 protein: CASSPPASSGNTIYF
J gene: TRBJ1-6; clone size: NA; CDR3 length: 16; V gene: TRBV27; D gene: TRBD1; CDR3 DNA: TGTGCCAGCAGTTCGTCAAGGACAGGGGGCTATTCACCCCTCCACTTT; CDR3 protein: CASSSSRTGGYSPLHF
J gene: TRBJ1-2; clone size: NA; CDR3 length: 15; V gene: TRBV6-1; D gene: TRBD1; CDR3 DNA: TGTGCCAGCAGTGACGGGGACAGGGGTTCCTATGGCTACACCTTC; CDR3 protein: CASSDGDRGSYGYTF
J gene: TRBJ2-3; clone size: NA; CDR3 length: 16; V gene: TRBV3-1/TRBV3-2; D gene: TRBD2; CDR3 DNA: TGTGCCAGCAGCCAAGTAGCGGGAGTAATCACAGATACGCAGTATTTT; CDR3 protein: CASSQVAGVITDTQYF
J gene: TRBJ1-5; clone size: NA; CDR3 length: 17; V gene: TRBV19; D gene: NA; CDR3 DNA: TGTGCCAGTAGTATTTTTAGTTCCTCTCGCCTCAGCCCCGCCAGGCATTTT; CDR3 protein: CASSIFSSSRLSPARHF
J gene: TRBJ2-1; clone size: once; CDR3 length: 15; V gene: TRBV4-2; D gene: NA; CDR3 DNA: TGTGCCAGCAGCCAAGTTCGCAACTCCTACAATGAGCAGTTCTTC; CDR3 protein: CASSQVRNSYNEQFF
J gene: TRBJ1-4; clone size: NA; CDR3 length: 15; V gene: TRBV14; D gene: NA; CDR3 DNA: TGTGCCAGCAGCCAAGGCCGACAGACGAATGAAAAACTGTTTTTT; CDR3 protein: CASSQGRQTNEKLFF
J gene: TRBJ2-7; clone size: NA; CDR3 length: 13; V gene: TRBV5-1; D gene: TRBD2; CDR3 DNA: TGCGCCAGCAGCTTGGGGGAGGGACCCGAGCAGTACTTC; CDR3 protein: CASSLGEGPEQYF
J gene: TRBJ1-1; clone size: NA; CDR3 length: 16; V gene: TRBV5-4; D gene: TRBD1; CDR3 DNA: TGTGCCAGCAGCCGCGGACAGGGAGGAGGGTACACTGAAGCTTTCTTT; CDR3 protein: CASSRGQGGGYTEAFF
J gene: TRBJ2-2; clone size: once; CDR3 length: 13; V gene: TRBV5-1; D gene: NA; CDR3 DNA: TGCGCCAGCAGCTTGGAGTGGTCCGGGGAGCTGTTTTTT; CDR3 protein: CASSLEWSGELFF